This passage covers 25 T cell receptor beta chains from one sample sequenced in a study of blood T cells in healthy people across ages. The authors ran a second PCR of about 6 to 12 cycles using a sample-barcoded 5' primer and a J-beta primer mix. TCRdb redid the calling of the 5' RACE reads with MiXCR, one entry per CDR3 protein. This sample yields 650,000 to 800,000 distinct CDR3 sequences, of which approximately 48% are seen a single time; around 18% belongs to the top ten. The sample was blood. The receptors shown here come from a man in his sixties in good health.

This clonotype was detected a few times. The genes are TRBV20-1 and TRBJ2-7, with 11 bases lining up with TRBD2. Germline lookup yields CDR1 DFQATT and CDR2 SNEGSKA (reference sequence). The CDR3 contains 15 residues. V lost 0 bases and J lost 4; bases outside the gene matches: 5. The DNA for the CDR3 is TGCAGTGCTAGAGATCGACTAGCGGGGATGTACGAGCAGTACTTC. Protein sequence: CSARDRLAGMYEQYF.

The gene calls are TRBV21-1 and TRBJ1-5. TRBV21-1 is shown as a pseudogene. The CDR3 totals 19 residues. The CDR3 loop is CASSKKGPGTFYSNQPQHF. The CDR3 coding sequence is TGTGCCAGCAGCAAAAAGGGCCCAGGGACATTTTATAGCAATCAGCCCCAGCATTTT.

This clonotype was observed a few times. The chain links TRBV5-6 to TRBJ2-1; D is tentatively TRBD1 or TRBD2 (5 bases each). CDR1 is SGHDT and CDR2 is YYEEEE in the germline V gene. The CDR3 is made up of 15 amino acids. V was trimmed by 4 bases and J by 6 bases, leaving 17 bases between them. The CDR3 protein is CASSGGRLLVNEQFF. CDR3 nucleotide sequence: TGTGCCAGCAGCGGGGGACGGCTCCTGGTCAATGAGCAGTTCTTC.

This clonotype was counted once. The rearrangement links TRBV20-1 to TRBJ1-5; 9 bases line up with TRBD1. This CDR3 contains 14 residues. V shed 2 bases, J shed 4 bases, and the junction held 3 bases outside the gene matches. CDR1 is DFQATT, CDR2 SNEGSKA, per germline (reference sequence). CDR3 sequence reads: CSARRGTGNQPQHF. CDR3 bases: TGCAGTGCTAGAAGGGGGACAGGGAATCAGCCCCAGCATTTT.

This chain links TRBV7-9 with TRBJ2-4; D unresolved. The DNA matches TRBJ2-7 better at its end, which makes the J call doubtful. The CDR3 consists of 12 residues. Germline V gives CDR1 SEHNR, CDR2 FQNEAQ (reference sequence). CDR3 DNA: TGTGCCAGCAGCTCAGACACCCACGAGCAGTACTTC. Protein: CASSSDTHEQYF.

The chain has TRBV20-1 and TRBJ1-2; D remains ambiguous. This CDR3 contains 12 residues. Germline assignment: CDR1 DFQATT and CDR2 SNEGSKA (reference sequence). V lost 5 bases and J 12 bases, leaving 19 bases between the germline ends. Here the CDR3 reads CSASPRGVGNTF. DNA for the CDR3: TGCAGTGCTTCCCCCCGGGGAGTTGGGAACACCTTC.

In this sample, this clonotype turned up a few times. The chain carries TRBV7-2 and TRBJ2-7; 8 bases are a match to TRBD1. This CDR3 contains 15 residues. Germline trimming cut 1 base from V and 2 bases from J; bases unmatched to any gene: 4. The germline gives CDR1 SGHTA, CDR2 FQGNSA. Here the CDR3 reads CASSLDRGEAYEQYF. In DNA form, the CDR3 reads TGTGCCAGCAGCTTAGACAGGGGGGAGGCCTACGAGCAGTACTTC. Combining the CDR3 with reference TRBV7-2 and TRBJ2-7 gives the whole variable domain GAGVSQSPSNKVTEKGKDVELRCDPISGHTALYWYRQSLGQGLEFLIYFQGNSAPDKSGLPSDRFSAERTGGSVSTLTIQRTQQEDSAVYLCASSLDRGEAYEQYFGPGTRLTVT.

The table lists this clonotype with a few counts. This sequence joins TRBV12-3 or TRBV12-4 and TRBJ1-4; D not resolved. The CDR3 sequence is 15 residues long. Trimming took off 5 bases at V and 6 bases at J, with 16 bases between the two ends. The CDR3 DNA reads TGTGCCAGCAGTCCCCATGGGCCTATGCATGAAAAACTGTTTTTT. This translates into CASSPHGPMHEKLFF.

The chain uses TRBV14 and TRBJ2-7; no reliable D call. The DNA end is more similar to TRBJ2-5, so the J call may be wrong. This CDR3 has 18 residues. Germline values: CDR1 SGHDN, CDR2 FVKESK. CDR3 in DNA: TGTGCCAGCAGCCAAGATTTCGAAGTCAGAAGCGACCAAGAGACCCAGTACTTC. Protein: CASSQDFEVRSDQETQYF.

This clonotype was seen a handful of times. The rearrangement joins TRBV11-1 to TRBJ2-1; 9 positions agree with TRBD1. V gave up 3 bases and J gave up 5 bases; unmatched junction bases: 8. Germline V gene lookup returns CDR1 SGHAT and CDR2 FQDESV (reference sequence). The CDR3 totals 16 residues. As DNA, the CDR3 is TGTGCCAGCAGCTTTGCCACAGGGGGCGGGGACAATGAGCAGTTCTTC. Translation: CASSFATGGGDNEQFF.

This clonotype was detected many times. The junction departs from the called germline gene at one end, perhaps through a read error. The V gene is TRBV5-1, the J gene TRBJ2-5; 7 bases map to TRBD1. The germline V gene encodes CDR1 SGHRS and CDR2 YFSETQ. The CDR3 runs 14 residues. The CDR3 loop reads CASSPGTVQETQYF. As DNA, the CDR3 is TGTGCCAGCAGCCCAGGGACAGTACAAGAGACCCAGTACTTC.

This clonotype was seen a few times. The rearrangement joins TRBV7-2 to TRBJ2-5; TRBD2 matches 7 bases. The DNA end lines up better with TRBJ2-7; the J call may be wrong. The V gene's germline CDR1 is SGHTA and CDR2 FQGNSA. The CDR3 loop spans 16 amino acids. CDR3 nucleotide sequence: TGTGCCAGCAGCTTCGGACCCCGGGACTACCTGTACGAGCAGTACTTC. Translation gives CASSFGPRDYLYEQYF.

V gene TRBV7-6 combines with J gene TRBJ2-1; 7 nucleotides agree with TRBD1. The germline V gene encodes CDR1 SGHVS and CDR2 FNYEAQ. This CDR3 comprises 16 residues. The trim removed 0 bases at V and 5 bases at J, leaving 7 bases unmatched. CDR3 nucleotide sequence: TGTGCCAGCAGCTTAGCCCTGGGGACAGCAAACAATGAGCAGTTCTTC. It specifies CASSLALGTANNEQFF.

The chain links TRBV27 to TRBJ2-5; no reliable D call. V lost 0 bases to trimming and J lost 6 bases, with 8 bases between them. CDR1 is MNHEY and CDR2 is SMNVEV in the germline V gene (reference sequence). CDR3 length: 13 residues. The CDR3 loop reads CASSLSFRQTQYF. The CDR3 DNA sequence: TGTGCCAGCAGTTTATCGTTTCGGCAGACCCAGTACTTC.

The chain has TRBV28 and TRBJ2-3; 7 positions agree with TRBD2. This CDR3 region has 15 residues. Germline assignment: CDR1 MDHEN and CDR2 SYDVKM. Losses at the gene ends were 3 bases for V and 2 bases for J; bases not matched to a gene: 5. The CDR3 sequence is CASSFGSGYTDTQYF. The CDR3 DNA reads as TGTGCCAGCAGTTTCGGTAGCGGGTACACAGATACGCAGTATTTT.

CDR3 sequence reads: CSARPPRGTGEQYF. In nucleotides, the CDR3 is TGCAGTGCTAGACCCCCTCGCGGGACCGGCGAGCAGTACTTC. The rearrangement links TRBV20-1 to TRBJ2-5, with D tentatively TRBD2 (6 bases). The J call may not be correct, given that the DNA end is closer to TRBJ2-7. There are 14 residues in the CDR3. CDR1 and CDR2 (germline): DFQATT, SNEGSKA (reference sequence).

This sequence joins TRBV14 and TRBJ1-1; the D is unclear. This CDR3 is 13 amino acids long. Germline lookup yields CDR1 SGHDN and CDR2 FVKESK. The V end was cut by 4 bases, the J end by 5 bases, with 11 bases between. This chain's CDR3 is CASSRTGRTEAFF. CDR3 DNA sequence: TGTGCCAGCAGCCGGACGGGTCGTACTGAAGCTTTCTTT.

This clonotype was seen at least ten times. The V and J genes are TRBV27 and TRBJ2-5, with TRBD2 matching over 15 bases. Germline V gene lookup returns CDR1 MNHEY and CDR2 SMNVEV (reference sequence). V gave up 6 bases and J gave up 3 bases; unmatched junction bases: 5. The CDR3 spans 16 residues. CDR3 DNA sequence: TGTGCCAGCAGCTTAGGACTAGCGGGGGGGAAAGAGACCCAGTACTTC. Amino acid sequence: CASSLGLAGGKETQYF.

As DNA, the CDR3 is TGCAGTGCTTTATACTCTGGGGCCAACGTCCTGACTTTC. Translating gives CSALYSGANVLTF. The chain has TRBV20-1 and TRBJ2-6; no firm D call. The V end was cut by 5 bases, the J end by 0 bases, with 5 bases between. This CDR3 has 13 residues. Germline CDR1 reads DFQATT; CDR2 reads SNEGSKA (reference sequence).

This clonotype was recorded only once. The chain combines TRBV9 with TRBJ2-1, with TRBD1 identical over 7 bases. The CDR3 has 15 residues. Germline V gene data show CDR1 as SGDLS and CDR2 as YYNGEE. The DNA for the CDR3 is TGTGTCAGTTCGGACAGGCAATCCCCCTACAATGAGCAGTTCTTC. Translating gives CVSSDRQSPYNEQFF.

This clonotype was observed a few times. This chain links TRBV20-1 with TRBJ2-3; D perhaps matches TRBD2 (6 bases). Germline CDR1 reads DFQATT; CDR2 reads SNEGSKA (reference sequence). The CDR3 is made up of 13 amino acids. Trimming took off 3 bases at V and 6 bases at J, with 13 bases between the two ends. CDR3 sequence: CSARGGLGDTQYF. The CDR3 region has the DNA TGCAGTGCTAGGGGGGGTTTGGGGGATACGCAGTATTTT.

The V and J genes are TRBV7-2 and TRBJ1-1, with D possibly matching TRBD1 (5 bases). Germline V gene lookup returns CDR1 SGHTA and CDR2 FQGNSA. The CDR3 is made up of 14 amino acids. Trimming pared 2 bases from V and 3 bases from J, leaving 10 bases between. DNA for the CDR3: TGTGCCAGCAGCTTATTATCGACAGACACTGAAGCTTTCTTT. The encoded protein is CASSLLSTDTEAFF.

Regarding this clonotype: The junction shows a germline mismatch at one end, possibly a read error. CDR3 sequence reads: CASSLAARGPSSYVQYF. CDR3 bases: TGTGCCAGCAGCTTAGCGGCGCGGGGCCCCAGCTCCTACGTGCAGTACTTC. V is TRBV7-2 and J is TRBJ2-7; weak D call: TRBD2 (6 bases). The CDR3 has 17 amino acids. Germline CDR1 and CDR2: SGHTA and FQGNSA.

The V and J genes are TRBV27 and TRBJ1-6; D call uncertain. The CDR3 consists of 10 residues. Trimming stripped 2 bases from V and 13 bases from J, with 3 bases between. Germline V gene lookup returns CDR1 MNHEY and CDR2 SMNVEV (reference sequence). The DNA for the CDR3 is TGTGCCAGCAGTTTACGTCCCCTCCACTTT. Translated: CASSLRPLHF.

This chain links TRBV20-1 with TRBJ1-1; TRBD1 is a possible D gene (5 bases). V gave up 5 bases and J gave up 2 bases, with 9 bases separating them. The CDR3 loop spans 12 amino acids. The germline CDR1 and CDR2 sequences are DFQATT and SNEGSKA (reference sequence). The CDR3 sequence is CSAPDRNTEAFF. DNA for the CDR3: TGCAGTGCTCCAGACAGAAACACTGAAGCTTTCTTT.